A selection of T cell receptor beta chains follows, all from one sample in a study of Graves' ophthalmopathy and Graves' hyperthyroidism. MiXCR was run by TCRdb on the multiplex PCR reads, yielding one entry per CDR3 protein. The top ten clones hold over 8.5% of a sample with roughly 1.1 million distinct CDR3 sequences, roughly two fifths of them seen once. Sequenced sample: peripheral blood or thyroid tissue (not recorded which). The receptors stem from an adult man with Graves' hyperthyroidism. Both conserved end residues are part of each CDR3. The D gene is left open where the match is weak. A clone size is listed for some rows: how often the clone was seen (once, few, many), or a class if it is expanded.

V gene,J gene,CDR3 length,D gene,clone size,CDR3 DNA,CDR3 protein
TRBV25-1,TRBJ1-6,20,TRBD1,NA,TGTGCCAGCAGCCAAGTAGCCCAAATCCTACCGGGACAGAGTAATTCACCCCTCCACTTT,CASSQVAQILPGQSNSPLHF
TRBV12-3/TRBV12-4,TRBJ1-5,14,NA,NA,TGTGCCAGCAGTCAAAGATGGCCCGATCAGCCCCAGCATTTT,CASSQRWPDQPQHF
TRBV7-8,TRBJ2-7,16,NA,NA,TGTGCCAGCAGCCCCCTCCGGACAGCAACTACCTACGAGCAGTACTTC,CASSPLRTATTYEQYF
TRBV29-1,TRBJ2-7,19,NA,few,TGCAGCGTATGGGGGCATGGGCGCGGGAGAGGAGGTCGGTCCTACGAGCAGTACTTC,CSVWGHGRGRGGRSYEQYF
TRBV10-3,TRBJ1-1,12,NA,many,TGTGCCATCACTCACCGGCCGCCTGAAGCTTTCTTT,CAITHRPPEAFF
TRBV7-2,TRBJ2-7,11,NA,few,TGTGCCAGCACACGGGGAAACGAGCAGTACTTC,CASTRGNEQYF
TRBV19,TRBJ2-2,13,NA,many,TGTGCCAGCGGACACGTTGGTACCGGGGAGCTGTTTTTT,CASGHVGTGELFF
TRBV19,TRBJ2-7,13,NA,many,TGTGCCAGCGGGGGGCTGGCGTCCTACGAGCAGTACTTC,CASGGLASYEQYF
TRBV6-5,TRBJ2-5,14,TRBD1,NA,TGTGCCAGCAGGGACAGGGGGCTCCCAGAGACCCAGTACTTC,CASRDRGLPETQYF
TRBV29-1,TRBJ2-5,14,NA,NA,TGCAGCGTTGTAGCAGGGGGGGGCGATGAGACCCAGTACTTC,CSVVAGGGDETQYF
TRBV12-3/TRBV12-4,TRBJ1-1,12,NA,few,TGTGCCAGCAGTTTAATGGACAGCAAAGCTTTCTTT,CASSLMDSKAFF
TRBV5-6,TRBJ1-1,17,NA,NA,TGTGCCAGCAGCTCCCGGGGAAGGGGCAGGGTGAACACTGAAGCTTTCTTT,CASSSRGRGRVNTEAFF
TRBV29-1,TRBJ1-2,13,NA,NA,TGCAGCGTTGTCGGGGGGCTCTTTGATGGCTACACCTTC,CSVVGGLFDGYTF
TRBV4-1,TRBJ2-7,15,NA,NA,TGCGCCAGCAGCCCCCAGCGCGGTCGCCTCTACGAGCAGTACTTC,CASSPQRGRLYEQYF
TRBV2,TRBJ2-7,16,NA,NA,TGTGCCAGCAGTAATTCTCCAGGGGCTACCCTCCGCGAGCAGTACTTC,CASSNSPGATLREQYF
TRBV7-9,TRBJ1-4,15,NA,many,TGTGCCAGCAGCGTGACAGCCGCAACTAATGAAAAACTGTTTTTT,CASSVTAATNEKLFF
TRBV10-3,TRBJ2-2,16,TRBD1,NA,TGTGCCATCAGTGAGACAGGGGGAACGAACACCGGGGAGCTGTTTTTT,CAISETGGTNTGELFF
TRBV15,TRBJ2-7,15,NA,many,TGTGCCACCAGTCCGAGGGCGGGGGCCTCCTACGAGCAGTACTTC,CATSPRAGASYEQYF
TRBV29-1,TRBJ2-7,15,NA,many,TGCAGCGTTGTTCGGGAGCTTGGGGAGACCTACGAGCAGTACTTC,CSVVRELGETYEQYF
TRBV2,TRBJ2-7,13,TRBD2,few,TGTGCCAGCGCGAGGACTAGCGTCTACGAGCAGTACTTC,CASARTSVYEQYF
TRBV4-3,TRBJ2-7,16,TRBD2,few,TGCGCCAGCAGCCAAGATATCGCGGGGGGGCCCTACGAGCAGTACTTC,CASSQDIAGGPYEQYF
TRBV29-1,TRBJ2-5,13,NA,NA,TGCAGCGTTTCAATGACAGGCCAAGAGACCCAGTACTTC,CSVSMTGQETQYF
TRBV20-1,TRBJ1-5,14,NA,many,TGCAGTGCTCCCCTTGCGAGAGGCAATCAGCCCCAGCATTTT,CSAPLARGNQPQHF
TRBV9,TRBJ2-2,16,TRBD2,NA,TGTGCCAGCAGCGCAACTAGCGGGAGTAGGACCGGGGAGCTGTTTTTT,CASSATSGSRTGELFF
TRBV11-2,TRBJ2-5,15,NA,many,TGTGCCAGCAGCTTAAACGTGAGAGTCCAAGAGACCCAGTACTTC,CASSLNVRVQETQYF
TRBV25-1,TRBJ2-2,15,NA,once,TGTGCCAGCAGTGAATTGGTCAGGGACACCGGGGAGCTGTTTTTT,CASSELVRDTGELFF
TRBV6-4,TRBJ1-5,13,NA,many,TGTGCCAGCAGTGCGTCAGGCGGGCAGCCCCAGCATTTT,CASSASGGQPQHF
TRBV12-3/TRBV12-4,TRBJ2-7,13,NA,few,TGTGCCAGCAGTTTAGCGCAAGAGGAAGAGCAGTACTTC,CASSLAQEEEQYF
TRBV9,TRBJ1-5,16,NA,many,TGTGCCAGCAGCGTAGATTCCGGGGGAAGCAATCAGCCCCAGCATTTT,CASSVDSGGSNQPQHF
TRBV7-3,TRBJ2-6,17,NA,many,TGTGCCAGCAGCTTAACGCAGGGTCCAGCTGGGGCCAACGTCCTGACTTTC,CASSLTQGPAGANVLTF
TRBV7-2,TRBJ2-7,15,TRBD1,NA,TGTGCCAGCAGCCGGGACAGGTCGAGCTCCTACGAGCAGTACTTC,CASSRDRSSSYEQYF
TRBV9,TRBJ2-7,12,NA,many,TGTGCCAGCAGCGTAGGGCTCTCCGAGCAGTACTTC,CASSVGLSEQYF
TRBV7-2,TRBJ2-4,17,TRBD1,NA,TGTGCCAGCAGCTTGGGGCGATGGGGACAGGGTTCGAACATTCAGTACTTC,CASSLGRWGQGSNIQYF
TRBV12-3/TRBV12-4,TRBJ1-2,13,TRBD1,few,TGTGCCAGCAGTTTGACAGGGTCGAGTGGCTACACCTTC,CASSLTGSSGYTF
TRBV19,TRBJ1-2,12,TRBD1,NA,TGTGCCAGTATGGACGACAGGGAAGGCTACACCTTC,CASMDDREGYTF
TRBV4-3,TRBJ2-2,14,NA,many,TGCGCCAGCAGCCAAGGTCAGGGCGGCGGGGAGCTGTTTTTT,CASSQGQGGGELFF
TRBV7-9,TRBJ2-7,16,TRBD2,NA,TGTGCCAGCAGCTTGGACCGCGGGGGGGCCTGGTACGAGCAGTACTTC,CASSLDRGGAWYEQYF
TRBV19,TRBJ1-5,16,TRBD1,few,TGTGCCAGTAGTATAGCTGGGACAGGGGGCAATCAGCCCCAGCATTTT,CASSIAGTGGNQPQHF
TRBV20-1,TRBJ2-7,18,TRBD1,NA,TGCAGTGCTATCTGCAAGGGCAGGGGGCGGTTTATGGGTCACGAGCAGTACTTC,CSAICKGRGRFMGHEQYF
TRBV6-5,TRBJ2-5,16,TRBD1,NA,TGTGCCAGCAGTTCCAGGGACAGGGGGGTGGTAGAGACCCAGTACTTC,CASSSRDRGVVETQYF
TRBV28,TRBJ2-2,14,NA,few,TGTGCCAGCCTCCGGGGCGACCGATCCGGGGAGCTGTTTTTT,CASLRGDRSGELFF
TRBV20-1,TRBJ1-1,10,NA,NA,TGCAGTGCTTACGACACCGGTGGCTTCTTT,CSAYDTGGFF
TRBV20-1,TRBJ2-5,14,NA,NA,TGCAGTGTTAGAGATACCCTAGCAGGGGAGGCCCAGTACTTC,CSVRDTLAGEAQYF
TRBV9,TRBJ1-6,14,NA,NA,TGTGCCAGCAGCGTAGGGACAGCGAATTCACCCCTCCACTTT,CASSVGTANSPLHF
TRBV5-6,TRBJ1-2,15,NA,many,TGTGCCAGCAGCCCATACGGACAGTCTAACTATGGCTACACCTTC,CASSPYGQSNYGYTF
TRBV10-3,TRBJ2-7,14,NA,few,TGTGCCAGCAGTGAATTGTGGGGATCCTACGAGCAGTACTTC,CASSELWGSYEQYF
TRBV7-2,TRBJ2-7,15,TRBD2,many,TGTGCCAGCAGCTCAGGACTAGCGGGGGCCTGGGAGCAGTACTTC,CASSSGLAGAWEQYF
TRBV19,TRBJ2-2,15,TRBD2,many,TGTGCCAGTAGTATTCTTGCGGGAGGATCCGGGGAGCTGTTTTTT,CASSILAGGSGELFF
TRBV7-8,TRBJ2-7,15,TRBD2,many,TGTGCCAGCAGCTTAGAAGCGGGAGGGCCCTACGAGCAGTACTTC,CASSLEAGGPYEQYF
TRBV10-3,TRBJ2-7,15,NA,many,TGTGCCATCAGTGGGATCGGCTCGCTGACTCACGAGCAGTACTTC,CAISGIGSLTHEQYF
TRBV19,TRBJ1-2,11,NA,many,TGTGCCAGTAGACTTGCGAATGGCTACACCTTC,CASRLANGYTF
TRBV7-2,TRBJ1-2,13,NA,NA,TGTGCCAGCAGCTTATTAGGGATAGATGGCTACACCTTC,CASSLLGIDGYTF
TRBV19,TRBJ2-7,15,NA,few,TGTGCCAGTAGTATGGGCACAGGGGGGGCCTACGAGCAGTACTTC,CASSMGTGGAYEQYF
TRBV2,TRBJ1-5,14,NA,many,TGTGCCAGCAGTCCGGACACTAGCAATCAGCCCCAGCATTTT,CASSPDTSNQPQHF
TRBV4-3,TRBJ2-7,14,TRBD2,NA,TGCGCCAGCAGCCAAGATCAGCGGGGGTGGGAGCAGTACTTC,CASSQDQRGWEQYF
TRBV10-3,TRBJ2-7,13,NA,many,TGTGCCATCAGTACCGGGACGTCCTACGAGCAGTACTTC,CAISTGTSYEQYF
TRBV15,TRBJ2-1,14,NA,NA,TGTGCCACCAGCAGAGTCGAACCGTACAATGAGCAGTTCTTC,CATSRVEPYNEQFF